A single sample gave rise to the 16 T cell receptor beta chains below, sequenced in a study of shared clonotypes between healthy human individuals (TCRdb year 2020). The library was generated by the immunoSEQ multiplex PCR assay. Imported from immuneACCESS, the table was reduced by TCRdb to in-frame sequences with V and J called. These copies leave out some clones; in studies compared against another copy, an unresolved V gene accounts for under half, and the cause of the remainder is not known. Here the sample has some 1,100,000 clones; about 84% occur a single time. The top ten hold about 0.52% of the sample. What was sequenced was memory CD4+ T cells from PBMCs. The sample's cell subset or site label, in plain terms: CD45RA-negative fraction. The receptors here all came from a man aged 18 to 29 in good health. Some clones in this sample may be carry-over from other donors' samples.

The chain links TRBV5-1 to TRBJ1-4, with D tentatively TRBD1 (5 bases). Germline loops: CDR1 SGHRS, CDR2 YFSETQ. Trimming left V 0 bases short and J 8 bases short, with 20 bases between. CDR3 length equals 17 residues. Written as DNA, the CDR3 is TGCGCCAGCAGCTTGGACCCCCGCTTGGGGGTGGGGGAAAAACTGTTTTTT. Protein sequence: CASSLDPRLGVGEKLFF.

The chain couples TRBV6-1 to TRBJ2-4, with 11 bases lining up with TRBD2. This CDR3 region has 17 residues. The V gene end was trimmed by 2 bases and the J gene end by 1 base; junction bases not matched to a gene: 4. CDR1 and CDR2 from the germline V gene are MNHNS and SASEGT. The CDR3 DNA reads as TGTGCCAGCAGTGAACTAGCGGGAGGAAGGGCCAAAAACATTCAGTACTTC. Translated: CASSELAGGRAKNIQYF.

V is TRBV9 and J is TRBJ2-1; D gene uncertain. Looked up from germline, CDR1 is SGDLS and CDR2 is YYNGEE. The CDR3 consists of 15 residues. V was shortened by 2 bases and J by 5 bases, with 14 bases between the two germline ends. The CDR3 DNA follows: TGTGCCAGCAGCGTTCAGGATGGCCGCAACAATGAGCAGTTCTTC. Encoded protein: CASSVQDGRNNEQFF.

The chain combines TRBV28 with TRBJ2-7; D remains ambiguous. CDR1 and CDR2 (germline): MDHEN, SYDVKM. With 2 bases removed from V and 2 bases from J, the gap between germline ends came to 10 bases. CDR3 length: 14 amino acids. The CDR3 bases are TGTGCCAGCAGTTTACTAGGCGTCCCCTACGAGCAGTACTTC. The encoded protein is CASSLLGVPYEQYF.

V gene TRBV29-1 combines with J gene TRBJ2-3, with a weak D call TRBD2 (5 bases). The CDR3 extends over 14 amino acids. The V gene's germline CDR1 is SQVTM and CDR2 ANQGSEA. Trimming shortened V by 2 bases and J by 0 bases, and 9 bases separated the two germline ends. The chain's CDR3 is CSVESWTSTDTQYF. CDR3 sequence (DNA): TGCAGCGTTGAAAGCTGGACTAGCACAGATACGCAGTATTTT.

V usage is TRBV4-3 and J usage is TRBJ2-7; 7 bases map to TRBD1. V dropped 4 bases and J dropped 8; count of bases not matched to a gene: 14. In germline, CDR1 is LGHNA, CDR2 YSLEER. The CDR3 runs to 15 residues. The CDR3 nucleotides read TGCGCCAGCAGCCGAAGGGGGACAGTGGATAACCAGCAGTACTTC. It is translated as CASSRRGTVDNQQYF.

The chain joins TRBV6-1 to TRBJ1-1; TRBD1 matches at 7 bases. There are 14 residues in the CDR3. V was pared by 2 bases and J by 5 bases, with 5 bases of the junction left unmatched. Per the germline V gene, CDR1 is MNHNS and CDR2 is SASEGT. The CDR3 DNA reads TGTGCCAGCAGTGAATCACAGGGGAGGACTGAAGCTTTCTTT. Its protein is CASSESQGRTEAFF.

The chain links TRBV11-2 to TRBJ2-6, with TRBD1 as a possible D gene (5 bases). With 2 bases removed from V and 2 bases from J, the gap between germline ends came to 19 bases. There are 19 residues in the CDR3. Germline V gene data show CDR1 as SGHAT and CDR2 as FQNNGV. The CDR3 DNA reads TGTGCCAGCAGCTTAATCAGGTACCAGGGAACTCCTGGGGCCAACGTCCTGACTTTC. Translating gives CASSLIRYQGTPGANVLTF.

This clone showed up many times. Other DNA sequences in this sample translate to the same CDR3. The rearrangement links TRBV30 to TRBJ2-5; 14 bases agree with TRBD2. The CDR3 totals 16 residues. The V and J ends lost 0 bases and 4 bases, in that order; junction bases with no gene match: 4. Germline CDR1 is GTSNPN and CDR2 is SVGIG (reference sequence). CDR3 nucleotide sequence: TGTGCCTGGAGTGTGGGACTAGCGGGAGTTCGAGAGACCCAGTACTTC. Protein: CAWSVGLAGVRETQYF.

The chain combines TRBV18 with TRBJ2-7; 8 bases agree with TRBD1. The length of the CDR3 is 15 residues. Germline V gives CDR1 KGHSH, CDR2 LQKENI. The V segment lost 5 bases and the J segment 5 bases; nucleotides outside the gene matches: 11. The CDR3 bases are TGTGCCAGCTCAGTCTTGACAGGGGAGGCCAACGAGCAGTACTTC. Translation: CASSVLTGEANEQYF.

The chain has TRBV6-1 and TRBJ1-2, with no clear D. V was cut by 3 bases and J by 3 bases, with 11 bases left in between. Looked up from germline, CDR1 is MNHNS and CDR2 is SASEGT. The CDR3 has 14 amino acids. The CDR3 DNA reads TGTGCCAGCAGTGATCGGCAGAACTACTATGGCTACACCTTC. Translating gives CASSDRQNYYGYTF.

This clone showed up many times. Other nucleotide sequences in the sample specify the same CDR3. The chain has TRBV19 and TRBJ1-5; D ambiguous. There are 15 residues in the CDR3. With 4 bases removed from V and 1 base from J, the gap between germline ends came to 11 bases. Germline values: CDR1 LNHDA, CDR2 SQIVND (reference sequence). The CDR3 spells CASSTRAGSNQPQHF. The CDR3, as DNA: TGTGCCAGTAGTACCCGCGCAGGAAGCAATCAGCCCCAGCATTTT.

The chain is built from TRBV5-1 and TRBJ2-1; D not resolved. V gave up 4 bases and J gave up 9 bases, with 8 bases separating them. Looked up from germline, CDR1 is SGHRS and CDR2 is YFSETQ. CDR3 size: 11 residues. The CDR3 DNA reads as TGCGCCAGCAGCCTTACGCGTGAGCAGTTCTTC. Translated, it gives CASSLTREQFF.

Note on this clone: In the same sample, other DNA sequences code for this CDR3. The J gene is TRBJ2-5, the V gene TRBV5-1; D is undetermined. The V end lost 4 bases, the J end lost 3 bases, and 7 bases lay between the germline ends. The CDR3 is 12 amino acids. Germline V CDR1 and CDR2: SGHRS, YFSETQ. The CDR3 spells CASSLTEETQYF. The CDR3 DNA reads TGCGCCAGCAGCCTTACCGAAGAGACCCAGTACTTC.

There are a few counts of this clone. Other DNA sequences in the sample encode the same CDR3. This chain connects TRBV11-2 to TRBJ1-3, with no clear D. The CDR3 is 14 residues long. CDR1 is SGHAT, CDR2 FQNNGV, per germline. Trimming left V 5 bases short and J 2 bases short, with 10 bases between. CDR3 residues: CASSLGWTGNTIYF. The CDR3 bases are TGTGCCAGCAGCCTCGGCTGGACTGGAAACACCATATATTTT.

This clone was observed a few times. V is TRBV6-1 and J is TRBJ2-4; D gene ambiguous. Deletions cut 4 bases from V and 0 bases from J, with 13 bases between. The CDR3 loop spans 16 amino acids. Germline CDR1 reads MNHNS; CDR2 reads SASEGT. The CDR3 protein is CASSGRTGIAKNIQYF. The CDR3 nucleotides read TGTGCCAGCAGTGGACGGACCGGAATAGCCAAAAACATTCAGTACTTC.